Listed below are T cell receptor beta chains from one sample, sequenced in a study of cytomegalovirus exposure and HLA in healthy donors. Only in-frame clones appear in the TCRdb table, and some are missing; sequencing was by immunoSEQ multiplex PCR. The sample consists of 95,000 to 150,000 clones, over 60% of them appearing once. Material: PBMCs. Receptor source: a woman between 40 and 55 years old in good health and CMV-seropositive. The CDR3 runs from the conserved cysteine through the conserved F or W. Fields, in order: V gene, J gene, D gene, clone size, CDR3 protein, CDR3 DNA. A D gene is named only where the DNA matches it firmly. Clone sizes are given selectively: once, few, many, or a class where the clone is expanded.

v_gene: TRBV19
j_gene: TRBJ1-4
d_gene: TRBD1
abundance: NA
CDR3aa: CASSIVGQGAEKLFF
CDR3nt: TGTGCCAGTAGTATAGTGGGACAGGGGGCGGAAAAACTGTTTTTT

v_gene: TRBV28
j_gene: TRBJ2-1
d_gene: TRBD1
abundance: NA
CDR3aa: CASKLGTGFRDEQFF
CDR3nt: TGTGCCAGCAAGTTGGGGACAGGGTTTAGGGATGAGCAGTTCTTC

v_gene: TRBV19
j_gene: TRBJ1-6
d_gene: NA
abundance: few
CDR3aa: CASSIDLSGYNSPLHF
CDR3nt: TGTGCCAGTAGTATAGATCTATCAGGGTATAATTCACCCCTCCACTTT

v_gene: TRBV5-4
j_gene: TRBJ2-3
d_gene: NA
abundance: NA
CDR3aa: CASSLYTDTQYF
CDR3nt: TGTGCCAGCAGCTTGTACACAGATACGCAGTATTTT

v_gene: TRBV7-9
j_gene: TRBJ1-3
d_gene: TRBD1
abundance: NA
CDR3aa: CASEDRGGNTIYF
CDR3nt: TGTGCCAGCGAAGACAGGGGGGGAAACACCATATATTTT

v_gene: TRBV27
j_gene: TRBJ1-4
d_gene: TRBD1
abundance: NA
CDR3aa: CASSSWGTGPSTNEKLFF
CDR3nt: TGTGCCAGCAGTTCCTGGGGGACAGGGCCTTCAACTAATGAAAAACTGTTTTTT

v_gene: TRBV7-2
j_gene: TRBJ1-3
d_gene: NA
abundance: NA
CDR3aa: CASSPTVSGNTIYF
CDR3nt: TGTGCCAGCAGCCCGACAGTCAGCGGAAACACCATATATTTT

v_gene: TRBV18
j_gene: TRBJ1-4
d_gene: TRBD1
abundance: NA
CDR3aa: CASSPTGTNEKLFF
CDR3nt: TGTGCCAGCTCACCGACAGGGACTAATGAAAAACTGTTTTTT

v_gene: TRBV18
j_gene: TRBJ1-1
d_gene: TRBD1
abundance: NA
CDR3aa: CASSPRPDRANTEAFF
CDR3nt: TGTGCCAGCTCACCACGTCCAGACAGGGCGAACACTGAAGCTTTCTTT

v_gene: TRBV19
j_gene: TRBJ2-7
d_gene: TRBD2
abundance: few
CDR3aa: CASSILAGGLLYF
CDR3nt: TGTGCCAGTAGTATACTAGCGGGAGGGCTGTTGTACTTC

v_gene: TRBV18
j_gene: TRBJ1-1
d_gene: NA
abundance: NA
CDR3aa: CASSPTTMGGTEAFF
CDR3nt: TGTGCCAGCTCACCAACTACAATGGGGGGCACTGAAGCTTTCTTT

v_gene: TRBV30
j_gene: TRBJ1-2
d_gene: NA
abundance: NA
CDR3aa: CAWSVREKLNYGYPF
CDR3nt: TGTGCCTGGAGTGTACGGGAAAAACTTAACTATGGCTACCCCTTC

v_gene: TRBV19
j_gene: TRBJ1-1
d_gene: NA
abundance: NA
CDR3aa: CASSIDPSRVNTEAFF
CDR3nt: TGTGCCAGTAGTATAGATCCGTCCAGGGTGAACACTGAAGCTTTCTTT

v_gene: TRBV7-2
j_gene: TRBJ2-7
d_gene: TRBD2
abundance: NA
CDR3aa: CASSLIGGRPYEQYF
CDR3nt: TGTGCCAGCAGCTTAATTGGCGGGAGACCCTACGAGCAGTACTTC

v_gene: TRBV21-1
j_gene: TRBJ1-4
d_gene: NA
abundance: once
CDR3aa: CASSSPERGLTNEKLFF
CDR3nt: TGTGCCAGCAGCTCCCCTGAGAGAGGTTTAACTAATGAAAAACTGTTTTTT

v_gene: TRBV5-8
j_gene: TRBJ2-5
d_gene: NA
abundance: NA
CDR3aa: CASSLGTDQETQYF
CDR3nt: TGTGCCAGCAGCTTGGGGACAGACCAAGAGACCCAGTACTTC

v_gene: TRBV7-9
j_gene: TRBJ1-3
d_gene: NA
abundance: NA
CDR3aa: CASSSESGNTIYF
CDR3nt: TGTGCCAGCAGTTCAGAATCTGGAAACACCATATATTTT

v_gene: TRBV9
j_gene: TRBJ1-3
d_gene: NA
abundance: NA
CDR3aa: CASSVATSGNTIYF
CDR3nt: TGTGCCAGCAGCGTAGCTACTTCAGGAAACACCATATATTTT

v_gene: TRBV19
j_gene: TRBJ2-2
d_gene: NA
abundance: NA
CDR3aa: CASTFGTMNTGELFF
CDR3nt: TGTGCCAGTACCTTCGGGACAATGAACACCGGGGAGCTGTTTTTT

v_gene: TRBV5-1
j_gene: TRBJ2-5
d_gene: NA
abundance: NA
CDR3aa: CASSLEGRAGETQYF
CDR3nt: TGCGCCAGCAGCTTGGAAGGCAGGGCGGGGGAGACCCAGTACTTC

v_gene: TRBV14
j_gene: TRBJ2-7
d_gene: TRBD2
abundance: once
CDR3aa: CASSQLQLARNEQYF
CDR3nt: TGTGCCAGCAGCCAATTGCAACTAGCGCGGAACGAGCAGTACTTC

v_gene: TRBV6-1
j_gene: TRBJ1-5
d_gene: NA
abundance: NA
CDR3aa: CASSEAAGTSNQPQHF
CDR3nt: TGTGCCAGCAGTGAAGCGGCAGGGACAAGCAATCAGCCCCAGCATTTT

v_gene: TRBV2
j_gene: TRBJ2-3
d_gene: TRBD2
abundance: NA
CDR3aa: CASSELTSGGDTQYF
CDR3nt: TGTGCCAGCAGTGAATTGACTAGCGGAGGGGATACGCAGTATTTT

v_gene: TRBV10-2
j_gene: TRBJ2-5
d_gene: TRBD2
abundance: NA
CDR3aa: CASATGWTSGETQYF
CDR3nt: TGCGCCAGCGCAACGGGCTGGACTAGCGGTGAGACCCAGTACTTC

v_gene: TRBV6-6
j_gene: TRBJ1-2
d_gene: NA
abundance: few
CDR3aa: CASSLTGHYGYTF
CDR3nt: TGTGCCAGCAGTCTGACAGGTCACTATGGCTACACCTTC

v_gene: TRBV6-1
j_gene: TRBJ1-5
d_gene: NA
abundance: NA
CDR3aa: CASREVTENQPQHF
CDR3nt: TGTGCCAGCAGAGAAGTGACGGAGAATCAGCCCCAGCATTTT

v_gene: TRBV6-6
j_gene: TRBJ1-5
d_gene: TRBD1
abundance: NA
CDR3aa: CASSPGQGAAGQPQHF
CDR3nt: TGTGCCAGCAGTCCCGGACAGGGGGCGGCTGGACAGCCCCAGCATTTT

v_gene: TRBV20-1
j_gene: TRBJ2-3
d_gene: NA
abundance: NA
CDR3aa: CSASLTQYF
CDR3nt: TGCAGTGCTAGTCTGACGCAGTATTTT

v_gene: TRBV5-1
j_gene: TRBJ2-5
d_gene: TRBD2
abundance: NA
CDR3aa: CASSEGTSGRHQETQYF
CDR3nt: TGCGCCAGCAGCGAAGGGACTAGCGGGAGACACCAAGAGACCCAGTACTTC

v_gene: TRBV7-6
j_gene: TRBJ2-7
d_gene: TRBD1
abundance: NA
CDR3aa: CASSPGQGANYEQYF
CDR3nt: TGTGCCAGCAGCCCGGGACAGGGGGCAAACTACGAGCAGTACTTC

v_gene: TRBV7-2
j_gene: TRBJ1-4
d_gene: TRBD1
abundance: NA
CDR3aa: CASSFQGGEGRLFF
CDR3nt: TGTGCCAGCAGCTTCCAGGGGGGAGAAGGACGACTGTTTTTT

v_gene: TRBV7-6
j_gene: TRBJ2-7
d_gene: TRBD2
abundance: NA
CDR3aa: CASSLETGGYEQYF
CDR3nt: TGTGCCAGCAGCTTAGAAACGGGAGGCTACGAGCAGTACTTC

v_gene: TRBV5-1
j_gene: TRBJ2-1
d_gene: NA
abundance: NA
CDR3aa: CASSSPGGLTYNEQFF
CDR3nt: TGCGCCAGCAGCTCCCCTGGAGGGCTAACCTACAATGAGCAGTTCTTC

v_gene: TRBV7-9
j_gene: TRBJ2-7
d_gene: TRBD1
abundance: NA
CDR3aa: CASSRSGTGDYEQYF
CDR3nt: TGTGCCAGCAGCAGATCCGGGACAGGAGACTACGAGCAGTACTTC

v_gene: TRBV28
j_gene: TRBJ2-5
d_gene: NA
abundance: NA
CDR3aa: CATGQQETQYF
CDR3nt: TGTGCCACCGGACAGCAAGAGACCCAGTACTTC

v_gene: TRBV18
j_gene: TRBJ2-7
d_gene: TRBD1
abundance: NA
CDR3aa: CASSPPSQGAGEQYF
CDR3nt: TGTGCCAGCTCACCACCAAGTCAGGGGGCGGGGGAGCAGTACTTC

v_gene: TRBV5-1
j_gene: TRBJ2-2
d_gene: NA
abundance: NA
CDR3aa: CASSFLGDFTGELFF
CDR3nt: TGCGCCAGCAGCTTCCTGGGCGATTTCACCGGGGAGCTGTTTTTT

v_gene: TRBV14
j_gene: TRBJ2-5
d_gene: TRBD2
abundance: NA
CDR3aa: CASKMGGVETQYF
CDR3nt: TGTGCCAGCAAGATGGGGGGGGTAGAGACCCAGTACTTC

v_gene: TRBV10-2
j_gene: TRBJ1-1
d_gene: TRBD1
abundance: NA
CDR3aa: CASSHPGTGTTEAFF
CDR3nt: TGCGCCAGCAGTCATCCGGGGACAGGTACGACTGAAGCTTTCTTT

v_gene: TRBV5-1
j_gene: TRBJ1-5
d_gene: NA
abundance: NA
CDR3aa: CASSLATGNNQPQHF
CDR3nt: TGCGCCAGCAGCTTGGCCACAGGGAACAATCAGCCCCAGCATTTT

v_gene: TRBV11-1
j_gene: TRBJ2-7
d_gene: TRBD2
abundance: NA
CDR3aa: CASSPERTSGTYEQYF
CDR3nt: TGTGCCAGCAGCCCAGAACGGACTAGCGGGACCTACGAGCAGTACTTC